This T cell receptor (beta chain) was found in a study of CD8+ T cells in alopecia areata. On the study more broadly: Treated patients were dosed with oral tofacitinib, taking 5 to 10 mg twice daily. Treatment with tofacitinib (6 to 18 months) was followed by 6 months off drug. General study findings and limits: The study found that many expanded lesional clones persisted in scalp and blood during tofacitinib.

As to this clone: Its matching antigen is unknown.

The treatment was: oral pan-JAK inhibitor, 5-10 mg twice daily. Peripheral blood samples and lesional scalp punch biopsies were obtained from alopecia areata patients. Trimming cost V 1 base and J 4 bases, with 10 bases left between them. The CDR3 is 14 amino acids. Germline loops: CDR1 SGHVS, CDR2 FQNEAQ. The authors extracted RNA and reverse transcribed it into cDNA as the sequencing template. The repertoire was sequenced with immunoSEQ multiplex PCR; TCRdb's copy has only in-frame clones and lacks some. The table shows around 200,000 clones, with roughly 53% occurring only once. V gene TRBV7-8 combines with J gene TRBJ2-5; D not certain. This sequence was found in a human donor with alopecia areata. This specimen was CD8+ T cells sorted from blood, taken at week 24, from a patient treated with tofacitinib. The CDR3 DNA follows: TGTGCCAGCAGCTTAGGGGCTAGAGCAGAGACCCAGTACTTC. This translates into CASSLGARAETQYF.